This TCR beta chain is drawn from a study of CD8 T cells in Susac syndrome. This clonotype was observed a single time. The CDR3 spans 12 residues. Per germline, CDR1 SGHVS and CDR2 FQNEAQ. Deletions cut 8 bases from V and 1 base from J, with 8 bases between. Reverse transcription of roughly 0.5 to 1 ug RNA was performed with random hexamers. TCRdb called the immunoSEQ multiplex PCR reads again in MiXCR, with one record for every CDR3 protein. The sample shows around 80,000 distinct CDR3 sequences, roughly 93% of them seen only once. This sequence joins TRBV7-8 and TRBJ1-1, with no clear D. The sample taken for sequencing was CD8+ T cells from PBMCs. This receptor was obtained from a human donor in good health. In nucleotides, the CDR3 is TGTGCCAGCCGCGACCAGAACACTGAAGCTTTCTTT. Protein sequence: CASRDQNTEAFF.